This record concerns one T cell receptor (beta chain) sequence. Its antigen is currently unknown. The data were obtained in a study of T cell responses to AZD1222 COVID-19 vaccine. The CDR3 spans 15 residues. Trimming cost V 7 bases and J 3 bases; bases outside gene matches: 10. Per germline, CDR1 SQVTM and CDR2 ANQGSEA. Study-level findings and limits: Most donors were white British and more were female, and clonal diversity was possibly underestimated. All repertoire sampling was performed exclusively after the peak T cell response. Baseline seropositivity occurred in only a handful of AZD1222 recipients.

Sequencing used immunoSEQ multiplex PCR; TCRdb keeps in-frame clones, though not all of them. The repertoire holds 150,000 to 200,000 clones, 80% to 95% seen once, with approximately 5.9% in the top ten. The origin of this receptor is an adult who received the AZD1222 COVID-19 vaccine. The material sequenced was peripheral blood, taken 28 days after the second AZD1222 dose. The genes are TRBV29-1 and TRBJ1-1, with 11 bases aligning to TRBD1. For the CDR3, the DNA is TGCAGCGCCGGGACAGGGGGACGGTTTTACACTGAAGCTTTCTTT. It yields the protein CSAGTGGRFYTEAFF.